This T cell receptor beta chain was captured by sequencing in a study of T cell changes during pregnancy in multiple sclerosis. Sequenced by immunoSEQ multiplex PCR; TCRdb stores in-frame clones only, minus some. The sample consists of tens of thousands of clones, about nine tenths of them appearing once. V lost 3 bases, J lost 16 bases, and 10 bases stayed unmatched. Germline CDR1 is SGHRS and CDR2 is YFSETQ. The CDR3 spans 13 residues. The sequence came from a female donor with multiple sclerosis, enrolled in a pregnancy study. Material: CD8+ T cells from peripheral blood mononuclear cells, obtained in the second trimester of pregnancy. V gene TRBV5-1 combines with J gene TRBJ1-6; 7 bases are shared with TRBD1. CDR3 amino acids: CASSSFYRGELHF. For the CDR3, the DNA is TGCGCCAGCAGCTCCTTTTACAGGGGTGAGCTCCACTTT. Looking up the rest from reference TRBV5-1 and TRBJ1-6 gives the full variable domain: KAGVTQTPRYLIKTRGQQVTLSCSPISGHRSVSWYQQTPGQGLQFLFEYFSETQRNKGNFPGRFSGRQFSNSRSEMNVSTLELGDSALYLCASSSFYRGELHFGNGTRLTVT.